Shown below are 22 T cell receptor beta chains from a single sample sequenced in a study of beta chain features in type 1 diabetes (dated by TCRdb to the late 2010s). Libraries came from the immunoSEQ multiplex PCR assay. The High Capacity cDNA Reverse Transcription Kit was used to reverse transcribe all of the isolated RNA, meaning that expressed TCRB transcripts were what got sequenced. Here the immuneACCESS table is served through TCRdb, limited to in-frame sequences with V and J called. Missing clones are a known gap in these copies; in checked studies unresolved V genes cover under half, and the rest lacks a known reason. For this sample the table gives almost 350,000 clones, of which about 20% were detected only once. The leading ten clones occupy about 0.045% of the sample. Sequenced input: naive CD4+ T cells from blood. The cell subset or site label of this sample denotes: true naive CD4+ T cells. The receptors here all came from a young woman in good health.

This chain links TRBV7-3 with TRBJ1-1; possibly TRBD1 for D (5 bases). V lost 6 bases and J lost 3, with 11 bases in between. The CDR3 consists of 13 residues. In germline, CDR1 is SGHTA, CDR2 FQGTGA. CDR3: CASSGAGYTEAFF. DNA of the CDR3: TGTGCCAGCAGTGGGGCGGGATACACTGAAGCTTTCTTT.

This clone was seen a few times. CDR3 protein: CSTRVGGQETQYF. CDR3 nucleotides: TGCAGCACCCGGGTAGGGGGCCAGGAGACCCAGTACTTC. This chain connects TRBV29-1 to TRBJ2-5, with 7 positions matching TRBD1. The CDR3 length is 13 residues. The germline V gene encodes CDR1 SQVTM and CDR2 ANQGSEA. V trimming: 8 bases; J trimming: 5 bases; junction bases outside the gene matches: 11.

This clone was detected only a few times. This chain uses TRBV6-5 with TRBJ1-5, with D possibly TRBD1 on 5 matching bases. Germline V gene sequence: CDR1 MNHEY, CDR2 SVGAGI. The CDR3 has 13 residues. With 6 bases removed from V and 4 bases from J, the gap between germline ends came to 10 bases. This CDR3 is CASRDNRNQPQHF. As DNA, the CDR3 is TGTGCCAGCAGGGACAATCGTAATCAGCCCCAGCATTTT.

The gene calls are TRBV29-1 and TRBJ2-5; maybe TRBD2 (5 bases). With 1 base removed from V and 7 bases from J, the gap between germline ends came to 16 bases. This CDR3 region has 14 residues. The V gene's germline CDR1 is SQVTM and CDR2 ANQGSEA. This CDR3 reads CSVEVAASGLTQYF. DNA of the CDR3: TGCAGCGTTGAAGTGGCAGCCTCGGGGTTGACCCAGTACTTC.

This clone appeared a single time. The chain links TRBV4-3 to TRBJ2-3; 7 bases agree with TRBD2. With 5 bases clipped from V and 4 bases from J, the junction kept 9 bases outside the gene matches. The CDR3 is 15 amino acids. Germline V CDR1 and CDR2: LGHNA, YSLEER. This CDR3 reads CASSSNGGVPDTQYF. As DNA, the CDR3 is TGCGCCAGCAGCTCAAATGGGGGGGTCCCAGATACGCAGTATTTT.

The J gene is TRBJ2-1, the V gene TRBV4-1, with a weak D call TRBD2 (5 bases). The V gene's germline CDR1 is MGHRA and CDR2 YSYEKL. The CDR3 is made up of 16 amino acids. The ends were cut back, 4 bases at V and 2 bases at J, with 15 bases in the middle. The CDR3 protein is CASSRRNMITYNEQFF. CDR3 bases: TGCGCCAGCAGCCGGAGGAACATGATCACCTACAATGAGCAGTTCTTC.

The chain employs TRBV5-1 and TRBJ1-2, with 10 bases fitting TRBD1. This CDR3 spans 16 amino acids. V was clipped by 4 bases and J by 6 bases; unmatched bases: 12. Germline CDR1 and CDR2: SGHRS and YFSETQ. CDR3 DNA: TGCGCCAGCAGCGGAGGGACAGGGGCCATATGGGATGGCTACACCTTC. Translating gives CASSGGTGAIWDGYTF.

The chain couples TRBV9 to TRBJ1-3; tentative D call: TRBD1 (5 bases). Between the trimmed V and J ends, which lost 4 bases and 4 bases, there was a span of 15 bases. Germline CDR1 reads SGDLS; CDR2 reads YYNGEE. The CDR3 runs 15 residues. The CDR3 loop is CASSPGGEKGNTIYF. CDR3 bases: TGTGCCAGCAGCCCGGGGGGGGAGAAGGGAAACACCATATATTTT.

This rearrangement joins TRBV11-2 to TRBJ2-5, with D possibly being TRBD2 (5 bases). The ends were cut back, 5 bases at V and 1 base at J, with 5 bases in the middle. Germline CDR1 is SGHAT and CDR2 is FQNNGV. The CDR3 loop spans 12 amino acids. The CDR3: CASSRGQETQYF. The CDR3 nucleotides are TGTGCCAGCAGCCGGGGCCAAGAGACCCAGTACTTC. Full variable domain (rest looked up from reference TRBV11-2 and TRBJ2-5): EAGVAQSPRYKIIEKRQSVAFWCNPISGHATLYWYQQILGQGPKLLIQFQNNGVVDDSQLPKDRFSAERLKGVDSTLKIQPAKLEDSAVYLCASSRGQETQYFGPGTRLLVL.

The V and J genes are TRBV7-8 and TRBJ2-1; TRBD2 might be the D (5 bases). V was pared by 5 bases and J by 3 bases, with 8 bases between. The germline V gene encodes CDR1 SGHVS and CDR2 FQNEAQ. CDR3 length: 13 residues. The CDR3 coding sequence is TGTGCCAGCAGCGCAGGACTCTACAATGAGCAGTTCTTC. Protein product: CASSAGLYNEQFF.

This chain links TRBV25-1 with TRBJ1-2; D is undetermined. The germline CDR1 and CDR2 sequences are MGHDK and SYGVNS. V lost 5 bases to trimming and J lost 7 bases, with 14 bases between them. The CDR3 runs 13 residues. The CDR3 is CASSSRGGIGYTF. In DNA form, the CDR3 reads TGTGCCAGCAGTTCCCGCGGTGGTATTGGCTACACCTTC.

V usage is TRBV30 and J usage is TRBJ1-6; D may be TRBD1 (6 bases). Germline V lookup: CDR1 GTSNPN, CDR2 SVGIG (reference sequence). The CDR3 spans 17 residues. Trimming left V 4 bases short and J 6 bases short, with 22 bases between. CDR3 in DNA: TGTGCCTGGAAGGGGGACGGAGTCACTTGGGGTAATTCACCCCTCCACTTT. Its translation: CAWKGDGVTWGNSPLHF. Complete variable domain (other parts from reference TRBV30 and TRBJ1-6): SQTIHQWPATLVQPVGSPLSLECTVEGTSNPNLYWYRQAAGRGLQLLFYSVGIGQISSEVPQNLSASRPQDRQFILSSKKLLLSDSGFYLCAWKGDGVTWGNSPLHFGNGTRLTVT.

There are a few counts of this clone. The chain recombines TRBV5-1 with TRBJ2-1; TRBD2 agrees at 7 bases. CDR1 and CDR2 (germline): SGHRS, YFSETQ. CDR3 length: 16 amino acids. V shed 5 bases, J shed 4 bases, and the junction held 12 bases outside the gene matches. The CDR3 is CASRLLAGVVYNEQFF. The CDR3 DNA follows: TGCGCCAGCAGACTACTGGCGGGGGTTGTGTACAATGAGCAGTTCTTC.

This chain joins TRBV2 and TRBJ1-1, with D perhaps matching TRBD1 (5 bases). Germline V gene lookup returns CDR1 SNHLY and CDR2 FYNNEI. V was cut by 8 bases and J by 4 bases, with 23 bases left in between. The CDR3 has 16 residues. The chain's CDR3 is CASRRRGGGEGTEAFF. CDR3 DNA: TGTGCCAGCCGCCGCCGAGGAGGAGGGGAGGGCACTGAAGCTTTCTTT.

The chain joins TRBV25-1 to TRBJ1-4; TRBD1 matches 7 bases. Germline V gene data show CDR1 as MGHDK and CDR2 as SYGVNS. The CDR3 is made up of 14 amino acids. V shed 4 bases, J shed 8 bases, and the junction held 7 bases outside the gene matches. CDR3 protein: CASSGWDSLEKLFF. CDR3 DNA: TGTGCCAGCAGTGGATGGGACAGTCTAGAAAAACTGTTTTTT. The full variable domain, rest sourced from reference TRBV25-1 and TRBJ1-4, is EADIYQTPRYLVIGTGKKITLECSQTMGHDKMYWYQQDPGMELHLIHYSYGVNSTEKGDLSSESTVSRIRTEHFPLTLESARPSHTSQYLCASSGWDSLEKLFFGSGTQLSVL.

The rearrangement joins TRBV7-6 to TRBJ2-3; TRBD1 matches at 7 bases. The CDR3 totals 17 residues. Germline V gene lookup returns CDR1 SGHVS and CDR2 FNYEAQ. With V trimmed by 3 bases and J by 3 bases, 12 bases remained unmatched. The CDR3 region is CASSLPETGPETDTQYF. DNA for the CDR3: TGTGCCAGCAGCTTGCCCGAGACAGGGCCAGAAACAGATACGCAGTATTTT.

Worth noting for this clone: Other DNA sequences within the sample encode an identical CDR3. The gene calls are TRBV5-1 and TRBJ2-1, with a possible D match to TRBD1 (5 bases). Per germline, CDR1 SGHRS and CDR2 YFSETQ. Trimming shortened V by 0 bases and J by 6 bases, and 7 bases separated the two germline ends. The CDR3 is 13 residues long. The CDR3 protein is CASSLGQGNEQFF. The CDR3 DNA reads TGCGCCAGCAGCTTGGGGCAGGGCAATGAGCAGTTCTTC.

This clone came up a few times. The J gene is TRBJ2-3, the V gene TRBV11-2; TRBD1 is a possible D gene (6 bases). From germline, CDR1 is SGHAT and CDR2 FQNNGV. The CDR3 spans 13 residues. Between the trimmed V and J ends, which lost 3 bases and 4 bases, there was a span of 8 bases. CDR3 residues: CASSLGQPDTQYF. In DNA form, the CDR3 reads TGTGCCAGCAGCTTGGGACAACCAGATACGCAGTATTTT.

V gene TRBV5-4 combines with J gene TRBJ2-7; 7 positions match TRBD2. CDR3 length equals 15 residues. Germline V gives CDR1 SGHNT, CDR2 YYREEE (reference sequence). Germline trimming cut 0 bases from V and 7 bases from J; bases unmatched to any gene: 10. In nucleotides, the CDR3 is TGTGCCAGCAGCTTGGGTGGGACTACCCTCTGGGAGCAGTACTTC. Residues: CASSLGGTTLWEQYF. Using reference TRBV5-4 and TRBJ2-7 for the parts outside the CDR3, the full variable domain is ETGVTQSPTHLIKTRGQQVTLRCSSQSGHNTVSWYQQALGQGPQFIFQYYREEENGRGNFPPRFSGLQFPNYSSELNVNALELDDSALYLCASSLGGTTLWEQYFGPGTRLTVT.

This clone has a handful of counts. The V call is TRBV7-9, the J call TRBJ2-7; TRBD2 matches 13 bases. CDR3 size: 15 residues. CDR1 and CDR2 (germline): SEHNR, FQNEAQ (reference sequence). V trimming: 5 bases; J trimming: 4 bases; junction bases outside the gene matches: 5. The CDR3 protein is CASSGGLAGSYEQYF. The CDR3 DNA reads TGTGCCAGCAGCGGGGGACTAGCGGGGAGTTACGAGCAGTACTTC.

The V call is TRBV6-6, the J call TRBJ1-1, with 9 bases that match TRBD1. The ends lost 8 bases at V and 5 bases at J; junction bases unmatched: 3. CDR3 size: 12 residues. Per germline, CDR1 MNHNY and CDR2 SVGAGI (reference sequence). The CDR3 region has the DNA TGTGCCAGCGGGACAGGGACGACTGAAGCTTTCTTT. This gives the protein CASGTGTTEAFF.

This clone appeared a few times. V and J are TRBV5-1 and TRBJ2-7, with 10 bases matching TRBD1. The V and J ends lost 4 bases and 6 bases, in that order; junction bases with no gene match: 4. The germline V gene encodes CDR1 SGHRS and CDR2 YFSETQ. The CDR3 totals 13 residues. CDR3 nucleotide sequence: TGCGCCAGCAGCGGGACAGGGGTTACCGAGCAGTACTTC. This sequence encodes CASSGTGVTEQYF.